The 7 T cell receptor beta chains listed next were all sequenced from one sample in a study of T cell changes during pregnancy in multiple sclerosis. Some clones are missing from TCRdb's copy, which holds only in-frame ones; the method was immunoSEQ multiplex PCR. The sample has tens of thousands of clones; 93% are singletons. The material sequenced was CD8+ T cells from peripheral blood mononuclear cells, taken in the third trimester of pregnancy. These receptor sequences come from a female donor with multiple sclerosis, enrolled in a pregnancy study.

V is TRBV6-5 and J is TRBJ1-4, with 7 bases matching TRBD1. Germline V gene sequence: CDR1 MNHEY, CDR2 SVGAGI. The junction had 6 bases not matched to a gene; V was cut back by 5 bases and J by 6 bases. There are 14 residues in the CDR3. CDR3: CASSPIRGDEKLFF. DNA for the CDR3: TGTGCCAGCAGTCCTATCAGGGGGGATGAAAAACTGTTTTTT.

V is TRBV9 and J is TRBJ2-7; TRBD2 agrees at 9 bases. The CDR3 extends over 15 amino acids. The V gene's germline CDR1 is SGDLS and CDR2 YYNGEE. V trimming: 2 bases; J trimming: 3 bases; junction bases outside the gene matches: 6. CDR3 loop: CASSVLAGDDYEQYF. The CDR3 DNA follows: TGTGCCAGCAGCGTGTTAGCGGGAGACGACTACGAGCAGTACTTC.

The chain employs TRBV30 and TRBJ2-7; D is uncertain. The germline CDR1 and CDR2 sequences are GTSNPN and SVGIG (reference sequence). The CDR3 totals 15 residues. V shed 2 bases and J shed 5 bases, with 19 bases lying between them. CDR3: CAWSHTTDSQDEQYF. Written as DNA, the CDR3 is TGTGCCTGGAGTCATACTACCGACTCCCAAGACGAGCAGTACTTC. The entire variable domain, with the rest obtained from reference TRBV30 and TRBJ2-7, is as follows: SQTIHQWPATLVQPVGSPLSLECTVEGTSNPNLYWYRQAAGRGLQLLFYSVGIGQISSEVPQNLSASRPQDRQFILSSKKLLLSDSGFYLCAWSHTTDSQDEQYFGPGTRLTVT.

V gene TRBV19 combines with J gene TRBJ1-4, with 7 nucleotides matching TRBD1. The length of the CDR3 is 16 residues. The germline V gene has CDR1 LNHDA and CDR2 SQIVND (reference sequence). Trimming removed 5 bases from V and 6 bases from J; junction bases left unmatched: 12. In nucleotides, the CDR3 is TGTGCCAGTAGTCTAAAATTCGACAGGGTATATGAAAAACTGTTTTTT. Protein sequence: CASSLKFDRVYEKLFF.

The chain has TRBV4-3 and TRBJ2-1; 8 nucleotides line up with TRBD2. Trimming took 0 bases from V and 5 from J; bases not matched to a gene: 9. Germline CDR1 reads LGHNA; CDR2 reads YSLEER. The CDR3 is 17 residues long. The CDR3 DNA is TGCGCCAGCAGCCAAGATGGGACCGGGACTAGGGACAATGAGCAGTTCTTC. This translates into CASSQDGTGTRDNEQFF.

The V call is TRBV5-6, the J call TRBJ1-1, with 9 positions matching TRBD1. This CDR3 contains 15 residues. Germline assignment: CDR1 SGHDT and CDR2 YYEEEE. V dropped 0 bases and J dropped 3; count of bases not matched to a gene: 3. CDR3 loop: CASSLGGTGYTEAFF. CDR3 coding DNA: TGTGCCAGCAGCTTGGGGGGGACAGGGTACACTGAAGCTTTCTTT.

The V and J genes are TRBV4-1 and TRBJ2-7; no clear D gene. CDR1 and CDR2 (germline): MGHRA, YSYEKL. Trimming left V 0 bases short and J 6 bases short, with 9 bases between. The CDR3 has 13 amino acids. CDR3 residues: CASSQEGVGEQYF. CDR3 DNA: TGCGCCAGCAGCCAAGAGGGCGTCGGCGAGCAGTACTTC.